Only one count was recorded for the clone carrying this T cell receptor beta chain. The antigen remains unidentified. V was shortened by 2 bases and J by 2 bases, with 9 bases between the two germline ends. Germline CDR1 MNHEY, CDR2 SVGAGI. The CDR3 is 14 residues long. Division of CD4+ cells produced a CD45RA+ naive subset and a CD45RA-negative memory subset. Clones were read by immunoSEQ multiplex PCR, and TCRdb kept only the in-frame ones, dropping some. The data show about 2.3 million clones, about 92% seen once. This sample is part of a study of shared clonotypes between healthy human individuals. Study-wide results and limits: Tissues were not sampled, only blood, and their repertoires likely differ. Across subsets, estimated richness was generally greater for naive than for memory populations.

This receptor was taken from a man aged 18 to 29 in good health. Some clones in this sample may be carry-over from other donors' samples. The chain uses TRBV6-5 and TRBJ1-2, with no clear D. The source material was naive CD4+ T cells from PBMCs. Regarding subset: CD45RA+ positively selected. The CDR3 loop reads CASSYRDKNYGYTF. Written as DNA, the CDR3 is TGTGCCAGCAGTTACCGCGACAAAAACTATGGCTACACCTTC.